This T cell receptor beta chain was retrieved from a study of T-cell reconstitution after alpha-beta-depleted transplantation in children. TCRbeta library preparation incorporated unique molecular identifiers. TCRdb re-called the PCR reads with MiXCR, one entry per CDR3 protein. The top ten hold about 5% of the sample, which has about 250,000 distinct CDR3 sequences, 24% seen once. Study results and caveats: Roughly two months post-transplant, alpha-beta T cells reportedly originated from several hundred graft clones that had expanded. Some patients' high day-60 TCRbeta diversity was traced to surviving recipient T cells and thymic progenitors. T-cell counts and diversity were attributed mostly to newly produced T cells one year after transplant.

Worth noting for this clonotype: Antigen: not known.

Sequenced material: PBMCs, mostly from graft donor cells, taken 360 days after TCRalphabeta/CD19-depleted stem cell transplant. The TCR originated in a female patient aged 2-9 years who had a stem cell transplant for congenital amegakaryocytic thrombocytopenia, so the T cells may come from the graft donor.

The CDR3 sequence: CASSSPSGGAIVDEQFF. In DNA, the CDR3 is TGCGCCAGCAGCTCACCGAGCGGGGGGGCCATCGTCGATGAGCAGTTCTTC. The chain joins TRBV5-1 to TRBJ2-1, with 10 nucleotides matching TRBD2. The V segment lost 3 bases and the J segment 8 bases; nucleotides outside the gene matches: 14. Germline assignment: CDR1 SGHRS and CDR2 YFSETQ. CDR3 length: 17 amino acids.